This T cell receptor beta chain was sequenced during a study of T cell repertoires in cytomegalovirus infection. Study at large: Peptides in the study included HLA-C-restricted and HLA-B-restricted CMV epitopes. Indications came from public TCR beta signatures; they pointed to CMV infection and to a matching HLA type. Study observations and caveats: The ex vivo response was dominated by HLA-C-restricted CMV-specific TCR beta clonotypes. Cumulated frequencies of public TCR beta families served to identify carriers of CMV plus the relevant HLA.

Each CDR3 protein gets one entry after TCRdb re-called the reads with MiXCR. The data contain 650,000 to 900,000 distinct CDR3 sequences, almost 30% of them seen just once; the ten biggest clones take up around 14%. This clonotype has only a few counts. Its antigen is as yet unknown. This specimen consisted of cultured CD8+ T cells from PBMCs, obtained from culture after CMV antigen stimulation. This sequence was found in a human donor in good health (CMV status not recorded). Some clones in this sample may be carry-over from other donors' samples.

The CDR3 DNA reads TGTGCCAGCCAGTCCGGGACCTACACCGGGGAGCTGTTTTTT. It codes for CASQSGTYTGELFF. The chain joins TRBV12-3 or TRBV12-4 to TRBJ2-2; D possibly uses TRBD1 or TRBD2 (5 bases each). Trimming pared 8 bases from V and 3 bases from J, leaving 13 bases between. This CDR3 is built from 14 residues.